The 9 T cell receptor beta chains listed next were all sequenced from one sample in a study of blood T cell repertoires in COVID-19. Sequenced by immunoSEQ multiplex PCR; TCRdb stores in-frame clones only, minus some. The sample lists fewer than 50,000 clones; about 74% were seen once. The sample taken for sequencing was peripheral blood. The receptors come from a man in his sixties or seventies with COVID-19, enrolled during active disease.

The CDR3 DNA sequence: TGTGCCAGCAGCCAAGCCCGCCAGGACAGACAACCCTTTACCTGGATGAACACTGAAGCTTTCTTT. Translating it yields CASSQARQDRQPFTWMNTEAFF. The J gene is TRBJ1-1, the V gene TRBV3-1 (or the pseudogene TRBV3-2); TRBD1 might be the D (6 bases). V lost 1 base and J lost 0, with 30 bases in between. The CDR3 has 22 residues. Germline CDR1 and CDR2: LGHDT and YNNKEL (reference sequence).

The genes are TRBV5-4 and TRBJ2-7, with TRBD2 matching 10 bases. The V gene's germline CDR1 is SGHNT and CDR2 YYREEE (reference sequence). The CDR3 runs 14 residues. Trimming removed 3 bases from V and 4 bases from J; junction bases left unmatched: 4. This CDR3 reads CASSSSGSAYEQYF. In nucleotides, the CDR3 is TGTGCCAGCAGCTCTAGCGGGAGCGCGTACGAGCAGTACTTC.

The V gene is TRBV28, the J gene TRBJ2-7, with a weak D call TRBD2 (6 bases). CDR1 is MDHEN and CDR2 is SYDVKM in the germline V gene. CDR3 size: 14 residues. The germline V and J ends were trimmed by 3 bases and 3 bases, with 12 bases remaining between them. In DNA form, the CDR3 reads TGTGCCAGCAGTTTCGGGGGAAAGGACTACGAGCAGTACTTC. This gives the protein CASSFGGKDYEQYF.

This chain links TRBV9 with TRBJ2-3; D ambiguous. The CDR3 totals 14 residues. Deletions cut 3 bases from V and 0 bases from J, with 8 bases between. Germline lookup yields CDR1 SGDLS and CDR2 YYNGEE. The chain's CDR3 is CASSGSSSTDTQYF. The CDR3 bases are TGTGCCAGCAGCGGGTCCAGTAGCACAGATACGCAGTATTTT.

The V gene is TRBV2, the J gene TRBJ1-2; 7 nucleotides agree with TRBD1. Germline CDR1 reads SNHLY; CDR2 reads FYNNEI. This CDR3 contains 15 residues. The V and J ends lost 6 bases and 2 bases, in that order; junction bases with no gene match: 9. The CDR3 region has the DNA TGTGCCAGCAGCTACGGACAGGCGATAAACTATGGCTACACCTTC. Translation: CASSYGQAINYGYTF.

This rearrangement joins TRBV28 to TRBJ1-3; 8 nucleotides match TRBD1. J lost 3 bases, V lost 6 bases, and 10 bases had no gene match. The V gene's germline CDR1 is MDHEN and CDR2 SYDVKM. This CDR3 is 16 amino acids long. The DNA of the CDR3 is TGTGCCAGCAGAGCCGGGACAGGAGTATTTGGAAACACCATATATTTT. Its translation: CASRAGTGVFGNTIYF.

This clone was recorded a few times. The rearrangement joins TRBV25-1 to TRBJ2-1; possible D gene TRBD2, 7 bases. Trimming removed 4 bases at V and 0 bases at J, with 16 bases between. Per the germline V gene, CDR1 is MGHDK and CDR2 is SYGVNS. The length of the CDR3 is 17 residues. CDR3 DNA: TGTGCCAGCAGTGGGATGGGGGGGGGCCTCTCCTACAATGAGCAGTTCTTC. Protein product: CASSGMGGGLSYNEQFF.

The rearrangement joins TRBV12-5 to TRBJ2-7, with D maybe TRBD1 (5 bases). CDR1 and CDR2 (germline): LGHNT, FRNRAP. The CDR3 spans 13 residues. Trimming stripped 2 bases from V and 7 bases from J, with 12 bases between. CDR3 protein: CASGLTGPQEQYF. In DNA, the CDR3 is TGTGCTAGTGGTTTGACAGGCCCCCAGGAGCAGTACTTC. The whole variable domain, remainder taken from reference TRBV12-5 and TRBJ2-7, is DARVTQTPRHKVTEMGQEVTMRCQPILGHNTVFWYRQTMMQGLELLAYFRNRAPLDDSGMPKDRFSAEMPDATLATLKIQPSEPRDSAVYFCASGLTGPQEQYFGPGTRLTVT.

The genes are TRBV28 and TRBJ1-4; maybe TRBD1 (5 bases). Trimming shortened V by 6 bases and J by 7 bases, and 15 bases separated the two germline ends. This CDR3 region has 14 residues. The germline V gene has CDR1 MDHEN and CDR2 SYDVKM. The CDR3 nucleotides are TGTGCCAGCAGGTGGCCGGGGGTAGGTGAAAAACTGTTTTTT. Translated, it gives CASRWPGVGEKLFF.